A selection of T cell receptor beta chains follows, all from one sample in a study of human T cells and chemical hapten exposure. Via MiXCR, TCRdb re-called the 5' RACE reads, giving one row per CDR3 protein. In the table there are about 81,000 distinct CDR3 sequences, less than 9.5% of which are singletons. All receptors come from a male donor in good health. The CDR3 runs from the conserved cysteine through the conserved F or W. Each record gives: D gene, V gene, J gene, clone size, CDR3 protein, CDR3 DNA. A D gene is named only where the DNA matches it firmly. Sizes are listed as once, few, many, or a class for an expanded clone.

d_gene: TRBD2; v_gene: TRBV7-2; j_gene: TRBJ2-1; abundance: many; CDR3aa: CASSLAGRYNEQFF; CDR3nt: TGTGCCAGCAGCTTAGCCGGGAGGTACAATGAGCAGTTCTTC
d_gene: -; v_gene: TRBV24-1; j_gene: TRBJ2-2; abundance: many; CDR3aa: CATQDSPTDANTGELFF; CDR3nt: TGTGCCACCCAAGACAGCCCTACGGACGCGAACACCGGGGAGCTGTTTTTT
d_gene: TRBD2; v_gene: TRBV18; j_gene: TRBJ2-7; abundance: many; CDR3aa: CASSPRGRADYEQYF; CDR3nt: TGTGCCAGCTCACCACGGGGGAGGGCTGACTACGAGCAGTACTTC
d_gene: -; v_gene: TRBV6-2/TRBV6-3; j_gene: TRBJ2-7; abundance: few; CDR3aa: CASSGLSYEQYF; CDR3nt: TGTGCCAGCAGCGGGCTATCCTACGAGCAGTACTTC
d_gene: -; v_gene: TRBV7-2; j_gene: TRBJ2-3; abundance: many; CDR3aa: CASSLGGAGTDTQYF; CDR3nt: TGTGCCAGCAGCCTAGGGGGGGCTGGCACAGATACGCAGTATTTT
d_gene: TRBD1; v_gene: TRBV12-3/TRBV12-4; j_gene: TRBJ2-7; abundance: few; CDR3aa: CASSTGTGDFYEQYF; CDR3nt: TGTGCCAGCAGTACCGGGACAGGGGATTTTTACGAGCAGTACTTC
d_gene: -; v_gene: TRBV27; j_gene: TRBJ2-7; abundance: few; CDR3aa: CASSLQQSVEQYF; CDR3nt: TGTGCCAGCAGTTTACAACAATCTGTCGAGCAGTACTTC
d_gene: -; v_gene: TRBV18; j_gene: TRBJ1-2; abundance: many; CDR3aa: CASSPPRGQRAYGYTF; CDR3nt: TGTGCCAGCTCACCCCCTCGAGGCCAGCGTGCCTATGGCTACACCTTC
d_gene: -; v_gene: TRBV2; j_gene: TRBJ1-5; abundance: few; CDR3aa: CASSAFENQPQHF; CDR3nt: TGTGCCAGCAGTGCCTTTGAGAATCAGCCCCAGCATTTT
d_gene: TRBD1; v_gene: TRBV19; j_gene: TRBJ1-2; abundance: few; CDR3aa: CASSYGTGSGDIYGYTF; CDR3nt: TGTGCCAGTAGTTATGGGACAGGCTCCGGCGATATCTATGGCTACACCTTC
d_gene: -; v_gene: TRBV28; j_gene: TRBJ2-5; abundance: many; CDR3aa: CASSSMWAQYF; CDR3nt: TGTGCCAGCAGTTCAATGTGGGCCCAGTACTTC
d_gene: TRBD1; v_gene: TRBV11-2; j_gene: TRBJ1-1; abundance: many; CDR3aa: CASSLAWDRGSEAFF; CDR3nt: TGTGCCAGCAGCTTAGCTTGGGACAGGGGGTCTGAAGCTTTCTTT
d_gene: -; v_gene: TRBV18; j_gene: TRBJ1-5; abundance: many; CDR3aa: CASSPTGNQPQHF; CDR3nt: TGTGCCAGCTCACCCACAGGAAATCAGCCCCAGCATTTT